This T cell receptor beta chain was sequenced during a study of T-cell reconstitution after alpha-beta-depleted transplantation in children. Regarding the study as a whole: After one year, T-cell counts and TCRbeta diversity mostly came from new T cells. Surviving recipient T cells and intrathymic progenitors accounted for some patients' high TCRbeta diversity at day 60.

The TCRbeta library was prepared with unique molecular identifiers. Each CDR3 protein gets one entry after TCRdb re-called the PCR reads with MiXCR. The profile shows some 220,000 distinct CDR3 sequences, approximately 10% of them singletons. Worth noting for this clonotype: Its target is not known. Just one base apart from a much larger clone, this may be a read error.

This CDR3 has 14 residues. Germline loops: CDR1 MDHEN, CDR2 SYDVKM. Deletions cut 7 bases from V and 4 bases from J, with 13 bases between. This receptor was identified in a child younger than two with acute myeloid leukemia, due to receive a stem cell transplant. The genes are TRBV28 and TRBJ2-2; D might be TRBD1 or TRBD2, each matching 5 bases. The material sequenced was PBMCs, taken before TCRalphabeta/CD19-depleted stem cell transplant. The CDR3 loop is CASKGTATTGELFF. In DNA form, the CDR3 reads TGTGCCAGCAAGGGGACGGCGACCACCGGGGAGCTGTTTTTT.